The T cell receptor (beta chain) described here comes from a study of blood T cell repertoires in COVID-19. Across the study: The origin of the acute and convalescent COVID-19 samples was the United States, Italy and Spain. The cDNA or gDNA used as material had been derived from T cells, B-cell-depleted T cells, or PBMCs.

The trim removed 6 bases at V and 3 bases at J, leaving 7 bases unmatched. CDR1 and CDR2 from the germline V gene are MNHEY and SVGAGI. The CDR3 runs 14 residues. As processed by the authors: Reference gene primer amplification in the assay estimated nucleated cell counts. Assay used: immunoSEQ multiplex PCR; TCRdb lists only in-frame clones, some missing. That table furnishes V, J and clone size, whereas the DNA furnished D and trimming. The sample has 140,000 or so clones, 75% to 90% seen once; the top ten hold about 1.7%. This clone was counted between two and nine times. The sample was peripheral blood. The V call is TRBV6-5, the J call TRBJ2-7; TRBD1 agrees at 8 bases. The TCR comes from a woman between 45 and 65 years old with acute or convalescent COVID-19. The CDR3 loop is CASRRTGIYYEQYF. CDR3 nucleotides: TGTGCCAGCAGACGGACAGGGATCTACTACGAGCAGTACTTC.